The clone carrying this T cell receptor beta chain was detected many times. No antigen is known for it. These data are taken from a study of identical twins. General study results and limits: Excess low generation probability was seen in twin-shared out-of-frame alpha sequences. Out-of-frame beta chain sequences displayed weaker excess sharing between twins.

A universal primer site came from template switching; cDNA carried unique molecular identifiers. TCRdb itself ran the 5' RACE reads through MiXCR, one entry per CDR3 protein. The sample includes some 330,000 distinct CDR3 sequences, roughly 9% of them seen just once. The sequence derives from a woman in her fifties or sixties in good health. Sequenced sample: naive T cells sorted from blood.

The CDR3 spells CASSFWSNQPQHF. CDR3 DNA sequence: TGTGCCAGCAGTTTCTGGAGCAATCAGCCCCAGCATTTT. This chain links TRBV12-3 or TRBV12-4 with TRBJ1-5, with no clear D. V was shortened by 3 bases and J by 1 base, with 4 bases between the two germline ends. This CDR3 spans 13 amino acids.